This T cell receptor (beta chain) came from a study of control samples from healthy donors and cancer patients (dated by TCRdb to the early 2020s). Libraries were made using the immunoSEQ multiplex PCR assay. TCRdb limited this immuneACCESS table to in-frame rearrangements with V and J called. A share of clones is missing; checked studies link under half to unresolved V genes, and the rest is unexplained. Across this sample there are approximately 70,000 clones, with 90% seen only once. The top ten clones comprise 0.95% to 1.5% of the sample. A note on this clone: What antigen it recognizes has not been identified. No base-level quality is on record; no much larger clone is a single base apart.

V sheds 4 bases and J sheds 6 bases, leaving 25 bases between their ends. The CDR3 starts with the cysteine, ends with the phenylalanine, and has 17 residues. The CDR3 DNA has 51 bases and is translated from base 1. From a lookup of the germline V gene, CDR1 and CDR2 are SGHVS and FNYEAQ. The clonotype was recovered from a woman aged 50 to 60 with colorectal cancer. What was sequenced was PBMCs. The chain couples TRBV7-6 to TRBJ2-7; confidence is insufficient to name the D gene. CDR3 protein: CASSSLGYSSVGGEQYF. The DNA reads TGTGCCAGCAGCTCCCTCGGGTATTCATCCGTTGGTGGCGAGCAGTACTTC. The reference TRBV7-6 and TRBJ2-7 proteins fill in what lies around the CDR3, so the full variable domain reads GAGVSQSPRYKVTKRGQDVALRCDPISGHVSLYWYRQALGQGPEFLTYFNYEAQQDKSGLPNDRFSAERPEGSISTLTIQRTEQRDSAMYRCASSSLGYSSVGGEQYFGPGTRLTVT.